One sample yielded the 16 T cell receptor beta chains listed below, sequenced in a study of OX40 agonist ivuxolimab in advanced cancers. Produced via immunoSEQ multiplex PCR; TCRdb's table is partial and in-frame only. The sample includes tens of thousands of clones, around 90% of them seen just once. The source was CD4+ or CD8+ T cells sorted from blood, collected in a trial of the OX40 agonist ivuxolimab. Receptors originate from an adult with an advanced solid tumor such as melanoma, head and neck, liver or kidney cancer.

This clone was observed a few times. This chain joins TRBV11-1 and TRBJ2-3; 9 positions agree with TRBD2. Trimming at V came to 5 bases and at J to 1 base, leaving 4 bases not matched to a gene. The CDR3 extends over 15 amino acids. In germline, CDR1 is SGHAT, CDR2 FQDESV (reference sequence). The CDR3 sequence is CASSTWTSGTDTQYF. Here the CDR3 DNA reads TGTGCCAGCAGCACCTGGACTAGCGGCACAGATACGCAGTATTTT.

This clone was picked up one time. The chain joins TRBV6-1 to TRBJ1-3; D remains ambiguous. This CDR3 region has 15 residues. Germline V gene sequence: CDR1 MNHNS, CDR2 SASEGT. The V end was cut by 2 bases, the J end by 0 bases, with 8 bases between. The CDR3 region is CASSETVSSGNTIYF. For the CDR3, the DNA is TGTGCCAGCAGTGAAACCGTGAGCTCTGGAAACACCATATATTTT.

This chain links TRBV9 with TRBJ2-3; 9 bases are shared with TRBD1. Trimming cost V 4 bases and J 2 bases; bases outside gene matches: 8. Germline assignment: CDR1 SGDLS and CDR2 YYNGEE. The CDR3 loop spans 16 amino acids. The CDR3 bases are TGTGCCAGCAGCCCCCGGACAGGGGCCTACACAGATACGCAGTATTTT. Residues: CASSPRTGAYTDTQYF.

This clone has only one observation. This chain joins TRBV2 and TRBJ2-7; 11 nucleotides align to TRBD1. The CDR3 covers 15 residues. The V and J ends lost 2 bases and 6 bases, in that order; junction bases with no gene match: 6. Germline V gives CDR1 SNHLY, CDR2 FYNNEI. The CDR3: CASSEFSGTGGEQYF. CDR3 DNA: TGTGCCAGCAGTGAATTCTCCGGGACAGGGGGCGAGCAGTACTTC. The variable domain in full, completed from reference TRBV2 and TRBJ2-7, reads EPEVTQTPSHQVTQMGQEVILRCVPISNHLYFYWYRQILGQKVEFLVSFYNNEISEKSEIFDDQFSVERPDGSNFTLKIRSTKLEDSAMYFCASSEFSGTGGEQYFGPGTRLTVT.

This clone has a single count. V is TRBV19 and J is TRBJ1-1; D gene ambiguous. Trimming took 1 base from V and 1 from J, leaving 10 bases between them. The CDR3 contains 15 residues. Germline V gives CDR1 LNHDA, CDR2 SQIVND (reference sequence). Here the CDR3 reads CASSIAIGANTEAFF. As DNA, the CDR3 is TGTGCCAGTAGTATAGCTATAGGCGCGAACACTGAAGCTTTCTTT.

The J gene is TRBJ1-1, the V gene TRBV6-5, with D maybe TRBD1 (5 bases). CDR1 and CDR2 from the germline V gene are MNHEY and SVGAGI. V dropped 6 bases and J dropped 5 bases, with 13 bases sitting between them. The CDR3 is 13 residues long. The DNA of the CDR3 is TGTGCCAGCAGGGGGCGAATAAATACTGAAGCTTTCTTT. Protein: CASRGRINTEAFF.

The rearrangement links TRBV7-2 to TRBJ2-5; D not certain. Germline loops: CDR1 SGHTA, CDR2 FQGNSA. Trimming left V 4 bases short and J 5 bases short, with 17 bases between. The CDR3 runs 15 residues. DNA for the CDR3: TGTGCCAGCAGCTCCCCATGGCTAGTCCGGGAGACCCAGTACTTC. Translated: CASSSPWLVRETQYF.

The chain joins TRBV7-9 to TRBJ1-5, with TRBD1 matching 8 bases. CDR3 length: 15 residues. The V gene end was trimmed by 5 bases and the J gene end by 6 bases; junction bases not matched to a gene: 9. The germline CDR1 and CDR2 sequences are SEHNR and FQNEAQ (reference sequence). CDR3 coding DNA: TGTGCCAGCAGCCATGGACAGGGCAATATTCAGCCCCAGCATTTT. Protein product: CASSHGQGNIQPQHF.

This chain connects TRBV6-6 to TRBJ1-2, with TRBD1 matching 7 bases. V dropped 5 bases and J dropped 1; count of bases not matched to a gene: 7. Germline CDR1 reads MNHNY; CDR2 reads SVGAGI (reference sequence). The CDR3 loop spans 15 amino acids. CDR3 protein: CASSPRDRFNYGYTF. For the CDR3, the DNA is TGTGCCAGCAGTCCCCGGGACAGATTTAACTATGGCTACACCTTC.

CDR3 nucleotides: TGTGCCAGCAGCTTGACTGCTGCAACTAATGAAAAACTGTTTTTT. Translation gives CASSLTAATNEKLFF. The V call is TRBV7-2, the J call TRBJ1-4, with D unresolved. Germline-derived CDR1 and CDR2 are SGHTA and FQGNSA. V was shortened by 3 bases and J by 0 bases, with 8 bases between the two germline ends. This CDR3 comprises 15 residues.

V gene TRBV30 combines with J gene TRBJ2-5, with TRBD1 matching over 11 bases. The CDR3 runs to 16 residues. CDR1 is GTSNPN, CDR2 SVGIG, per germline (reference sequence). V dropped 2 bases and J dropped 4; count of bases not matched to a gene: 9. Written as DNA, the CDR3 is TGTGCCTGGAGTAGTTCCGGGACAGGGGGGCGAGAGACCCAGTACTTC. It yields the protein CAWSSSGTGGRETQYF. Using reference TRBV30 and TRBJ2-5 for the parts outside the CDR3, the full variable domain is SQTIHQWPATLVQPVGSPLSLECTVEGTSNPNLYWYRQAAGRGLQLLFYSVGIGQISSEVPQNLSASRPQDRQFILSSKKLLLSDSGFYLCAWSSSGTGGRETQYFGPGTRLLVL.

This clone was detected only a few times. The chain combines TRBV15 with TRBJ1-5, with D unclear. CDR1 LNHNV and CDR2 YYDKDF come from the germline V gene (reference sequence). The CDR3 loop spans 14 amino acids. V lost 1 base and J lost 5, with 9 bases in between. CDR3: CATSRVLKDQPQHF. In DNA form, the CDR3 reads TGTGCCACCAGCAGAGTACTGAAAGATCAGCCCCAGCATTTT. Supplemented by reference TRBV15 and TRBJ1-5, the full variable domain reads DAMVIQNPRYQVTQFGKPVTLSCSQTLNHNVMYWYQQKSSQAPKLLFHYYDKDFNNEADTPDNFQSRRPNTSFCFLDIRSPGLGDTAMYLCATSRVLKDQPQHFGDGTRLSIL.

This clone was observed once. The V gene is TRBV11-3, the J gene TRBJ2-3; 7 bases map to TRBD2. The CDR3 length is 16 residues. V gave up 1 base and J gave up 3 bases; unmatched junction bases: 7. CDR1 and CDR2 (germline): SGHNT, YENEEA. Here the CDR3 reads CASSLGERDSTDTQYF. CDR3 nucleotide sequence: TGTGCCAGCAGCTTAGGGGAGCGGGATAGTACAGATACGCAGTATTTT.

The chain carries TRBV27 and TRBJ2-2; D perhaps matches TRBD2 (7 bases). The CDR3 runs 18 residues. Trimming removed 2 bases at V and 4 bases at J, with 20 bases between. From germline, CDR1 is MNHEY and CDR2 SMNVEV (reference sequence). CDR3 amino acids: CASSLVGRGGRATGELFF. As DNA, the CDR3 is TGTGCCAGCAGTTTAGTCGGTAGGGGGGGGCGAGCCACCGGGGAGCTGTTTTTT.

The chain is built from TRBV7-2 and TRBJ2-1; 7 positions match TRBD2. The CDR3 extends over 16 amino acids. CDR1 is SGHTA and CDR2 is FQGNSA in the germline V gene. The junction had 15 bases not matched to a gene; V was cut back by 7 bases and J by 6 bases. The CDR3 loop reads CASIPAVLAMSNEQFF. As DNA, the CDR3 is TGTGCCAGCATCCCAGCAGTACTAGCGATGTCCAATGAGCAGTTCTTC.

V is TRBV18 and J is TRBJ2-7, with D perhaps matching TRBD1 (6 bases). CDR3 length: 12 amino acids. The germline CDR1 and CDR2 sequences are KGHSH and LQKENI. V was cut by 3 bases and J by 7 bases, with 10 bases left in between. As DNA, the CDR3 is TGTGCCAGCTCACCCGCGAGGGGGGAGCAGTACTTC. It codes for CASSPARGEQYF.